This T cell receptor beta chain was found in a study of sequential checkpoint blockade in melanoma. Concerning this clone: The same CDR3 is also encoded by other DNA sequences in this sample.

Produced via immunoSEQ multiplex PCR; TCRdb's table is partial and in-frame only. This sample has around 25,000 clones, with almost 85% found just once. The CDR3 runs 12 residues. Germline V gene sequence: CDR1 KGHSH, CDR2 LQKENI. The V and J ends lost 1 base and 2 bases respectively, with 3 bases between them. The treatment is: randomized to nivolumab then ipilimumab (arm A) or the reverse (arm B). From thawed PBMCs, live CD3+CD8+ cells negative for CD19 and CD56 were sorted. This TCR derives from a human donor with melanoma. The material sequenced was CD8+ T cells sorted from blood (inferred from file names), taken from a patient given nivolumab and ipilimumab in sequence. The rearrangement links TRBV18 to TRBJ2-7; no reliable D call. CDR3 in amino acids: CASSPRAYEQYF. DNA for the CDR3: TGTGCCAGCTCACCACGAGCCTACGAGCAGTACTTC.